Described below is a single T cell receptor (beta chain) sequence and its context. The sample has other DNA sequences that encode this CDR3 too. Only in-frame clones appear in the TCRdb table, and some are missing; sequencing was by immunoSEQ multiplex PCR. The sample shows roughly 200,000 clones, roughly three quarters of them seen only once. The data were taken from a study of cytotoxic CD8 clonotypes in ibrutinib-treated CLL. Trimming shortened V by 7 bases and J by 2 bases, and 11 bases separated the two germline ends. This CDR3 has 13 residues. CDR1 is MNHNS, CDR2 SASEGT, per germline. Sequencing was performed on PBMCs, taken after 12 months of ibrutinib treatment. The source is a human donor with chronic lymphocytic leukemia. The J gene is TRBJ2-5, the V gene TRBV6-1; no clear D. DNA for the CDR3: TGTGCCAGCACTTGGACGGAACAAGAGACCCAGTACTTC. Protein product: CASTWTEQETQYF.